The 13 T cell receptor beta chains below come from one sample, sequenced in a study of beta chain features in type 1 diabetes. cDNA synthesis used the whole RNA isolate, giving expressed TCRB sequences. Method: immunoSEQ multiplex PCR; TCRdb's copy keeps in-frame clones and lacks some. The data contain some 500,000 clones, 9.5% to 12% of them seen just once; the ten biggest clones take up 0.045% to 0.06%. Sequencing was carried out using naive CD4+ T cells from blood. The receptors here all came from a woman aged 18 to 35 in good health.

The chain links TRBV15 to TRBJ1-5, with D possibly being TRBD1 (5 bases). Germline V gives CDR1 LNHNV, CDR2 YYDKDF (reference sequence). The CDR3 has 15 residues. The ends were cut back, 0 bases at V and 8 bases at J, with 14 bases in the middle. DNA of the CDR3: TGTGCCACCAGCAGAGACCCCGGGACCGGGGAGCCCCAGCATTTT. It is translated as CATSRDPGTGEPQHF.

The rearrangement uses TRBV18 and TRBJ1-6, with D unresolved. V shed 5 bases and J shed 5 bases, with 13 bases lying between them. Germline values: CDR1 KGHSH, CDR2 LQKENI. This CDR3 comprises 15 residues. CDR3 bases: TGTGCCAGCTCAGATCGTACTTCAAATAATTCACCCCTCCACTTT. This codes for CASSDRTSNNSPLHF.

The chain employs TRBV4-3 and TRBJ1-2, with D unresolved. Germline V lookup: CDR1 LGHNA, CDR2 YSLEER. The CDR3 is made up of 14 amino acids. V was shortened by 0 bases and J by 8 bases, with 13 bases between the two germline ends. The CDR3 loop is CASSQDPGRDGYTF. The CDR3 DNA sequence: TGCGCCAGCAGCCAAGATCCCGGGCGAGACGGCTACACCTTC.

This clone was found a few times. The rearrangement joins TRBV2 to TRBJ1-1; D remains ambiguous. The CDR3 loop spans 13 amino acids. V shed 2 bases and J shed 4 bases, with 8 bases lying between them. The germline V gene has CDR1 SNHLY and CDR2 FYNNEI. The CDR3 bases are TGTGCCAGCAGTGAAATAAGAGTCACTGAAGCTTTCTTT. As protein: CASSEIRVTEAFF. Variable domain in full (rest from reference TRBV2 and TRBJ1-1): EPEVTQTPSHQVTQMGQEVILRCVPISNHLYFYWYRQILGQKVEFLVSFYNNEISEKSEIFDDQFSVERPDGSNFTLKIRSTKLEDSAMYFCASSEIRVTEAFFGQGTRLTVV.

V and J are TRBV14 and TRBJ2-2; weak D call: TRBD1 (6 bases). The V gene lost 4 bases and the J gene lost 0 bases, with 9 bases spanning the gap. The length of the CDR3 is 15 residues. Germline V CDR1 and CDR2: SGHDN, FVKESK. The CDR3 sequence: CASSPGQTNTGELFF. As DNA, the CDR3 is TGTGCCAGCAGCCCAGGACAGACGAACACCGGGGAGCTGTTTTTT.

This clone was detected only a few times. Other DNA sequences in this sample translate to the same CDR3. The V call is TRBV11-2, the J call TRBJ2-6; D unclear. The germline V and J ends were trimmed by 1 base and 0 bases, with 1 base remaining between them. Germline CDR1 is SGHAT and CDR2 is FQNNGV. The CDR3 sequence is 14 residues long. CDR3 nucleotide sequence: TGTGCCAGCAGCTTAGCCTCTGGGGCCAACGTCCTGACTTTC. It is translated as CASSLASGANVLTF.

This rearrangement joins TRBV7-3 to TRBJ1-2; TRBD1 aligns across 7 bases. Germline lookup yields CDR1 SGHTA and CDR2 FQGTGA. This CDR3 contains 15 residues. After removal of 5 bases from V and 5 bases from J, the junction contained 11 bases not matched to a gene. The CDR3 reads CASSQGDSALYGYTF. As DNA, the CDR3 is TGTGCCAGCAGCCAAGGGGACAGCGCCCTGTATGGCTACACCTTC. The full variable domain, rest sourced from reference TRBV7-3 and TRBJ1-2, is GAGVSQTPSNKVTEKGKYVELRCDPISGHTALYWYRQSLGQGPEFLIYFQGTGAADDSGLPNDRFFAVRPEGSVSTLKIQRTERGDSAVYLCASSQGDSALYGYTFGSGTRLTVV.

The chain has TRBV7-3 and TRBJ2-1; D is unclear. V was trimmed by 0 bases and J by 3 bases, leaving 3 bases between them. CDR1 and CDR2 (germline): SGHTA, FQGTGA. This CDR3 is built from 13 residues. Written as DNA, the CDR3 is TGTGCCAGCAGCTTAACTAACTACAATGAGCAGTTCTTC. This gives the protein CASSLTNYNEQFF.

Only a few counts were recorded for this clone. The chain recombines TRBV9 with TRBJ1-3; D possibly corresponds to TRBD1 (5 bases). The germline V gene has CDR1 SGDLS and CDR2 YYNGEE. V was shortened by 4 bases and J by 3 bases, with 14 bases between the two germline ends. This CDR3 is built from 15 residues. This CDR3 is CASSPIPTVGNTIYF. CDR3 sequence (DNA): TGTGCCAGCAGCCCCATTCCGACAGTTGGAAACACCATATATTTT.

This clone was counted a few times. The J gene is TRBJ2-6, the V gene TRBV7-2; D remains unclear. Germline V lookup: CDR1 SGHTA, CDR2 FQGNSA. The V end lost 5 bases, the J end lost 3 bases, and 5 bases lay between the germline ends. The CDR3 totals 13 residues. Here the CDR3 reads CASSPGGANVLTF. The CDR3 bases are TGTGCCAGCAGCCCAGGTGGGGCCAACGTCCTGACTTTC.

This chain joins TRBV7-2 and TRBJ1-2; 8 nucleotides align to TRBD1. The J segment lost 4 bases and the V segment lost 5 bases, leaving 9 bases of the junction unmatched. Germline loops: CDR1 SGHTA, CDR2 FQGNSA. The length of the CDR3 is 15 residues. The CDR3 DNA follows: TGTGCCAGCAGCCCAGAGGGACAGGCGTTCTATGGCTACACCTTC. It codes for CASSPEGQAFYGYTF.

This clone was seen a few times. The chain links TRBV7-3 to TRBJ1-2; weak D call: TRBD1 (5 bases). The CDR3 sequence is 14 residues long. Germline V lookup: CDR1 SGHTA, CDR2 FQGTGA. Trimming stripped 8 bases from V and 2 bases from J, with 15 bases between. In nucleotides, the CDR3 is TGTGCCAGCGCCCCAGGGAGGTCAAACTATGGCTACACCTTC. Translating gives CASAPGRSNYGYTF.

For this clone: A junction end diverges from the germline sequence, so it may reflect a read error. The chain is built from TRBV7-7 and TRBJ2-2; 13 bases are a match to TRBD2. Germline CDR1 is SSHAT and CDR2 is FNYEAQ (reference sequence). The CDR3 spans 18 residues. The CDR3 region has the DNA TGTGCTAGCAGTAACGGACTAGCGGGAGTGGGGAACACCGGGGAGCTGTTTTTT. This gives the protein CASSNGLAGVGNTGELFF.